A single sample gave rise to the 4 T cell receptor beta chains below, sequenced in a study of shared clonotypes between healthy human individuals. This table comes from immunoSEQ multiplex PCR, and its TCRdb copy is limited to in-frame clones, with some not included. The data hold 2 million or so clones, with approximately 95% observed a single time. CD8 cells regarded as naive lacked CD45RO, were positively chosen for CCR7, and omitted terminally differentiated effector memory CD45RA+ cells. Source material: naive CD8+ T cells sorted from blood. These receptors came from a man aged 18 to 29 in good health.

The CDR3 nucleotides are TGTGCCAGCAGCGGGGGGACACGAGGAGGGCTTAGGGAATATGGCTACACCTTC. It translates to CASSGGTRGGLREYGYTF. J is TRBJ1-2 and V is TRBV9, with D possibly matching TRBD1 (6 bases). CDR1 SGDLS and CDR2 YYNGEE come from the germline V gene. The length of the CDR3 is 18 residues. V lost 3 bases and J 5 bases, leaving 26 bases between the germline ends.

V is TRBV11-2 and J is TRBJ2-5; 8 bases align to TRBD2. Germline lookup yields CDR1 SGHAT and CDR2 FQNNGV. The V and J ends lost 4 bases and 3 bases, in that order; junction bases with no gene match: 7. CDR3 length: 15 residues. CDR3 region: CASSSGGLGEETQYF. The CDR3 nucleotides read TGTGCCAGCAGCTCGGGAGGGTTGGGGGAAGAGACCCAGTACTTC.

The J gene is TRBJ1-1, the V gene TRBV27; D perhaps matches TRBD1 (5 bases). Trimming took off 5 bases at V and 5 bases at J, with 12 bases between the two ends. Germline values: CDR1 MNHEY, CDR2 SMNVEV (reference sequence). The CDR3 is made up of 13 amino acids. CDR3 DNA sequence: TGTGCCAGCAGTCCCGGCAGGGAGACTGAAGCTTTCTTT. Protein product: CASSPGRETEAFF.

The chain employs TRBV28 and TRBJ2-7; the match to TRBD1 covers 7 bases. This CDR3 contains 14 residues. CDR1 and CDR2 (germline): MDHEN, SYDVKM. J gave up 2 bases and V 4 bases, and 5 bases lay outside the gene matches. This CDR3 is CASSSTGFTYEQYF. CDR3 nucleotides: TGTGCCAGCAGTTCGACAGGGTTTACCTACGAGCAGTACTTC.